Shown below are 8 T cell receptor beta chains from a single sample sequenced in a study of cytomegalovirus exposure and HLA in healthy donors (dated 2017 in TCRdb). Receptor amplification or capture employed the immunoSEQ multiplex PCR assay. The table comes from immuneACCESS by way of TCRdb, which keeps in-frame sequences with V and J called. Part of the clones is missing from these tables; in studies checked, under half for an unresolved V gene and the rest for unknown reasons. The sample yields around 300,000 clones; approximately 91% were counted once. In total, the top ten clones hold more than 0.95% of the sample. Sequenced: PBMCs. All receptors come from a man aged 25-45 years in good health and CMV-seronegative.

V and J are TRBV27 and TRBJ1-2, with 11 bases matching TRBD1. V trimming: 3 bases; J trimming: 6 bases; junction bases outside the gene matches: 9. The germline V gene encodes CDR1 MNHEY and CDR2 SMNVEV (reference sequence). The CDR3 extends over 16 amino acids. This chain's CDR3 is CASSLWTGGGLHGYTF. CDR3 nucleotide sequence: TGTGCCAGCAGTTTGTGGACAGGGGGCGGCCTGCATGGCTACACCTTC.

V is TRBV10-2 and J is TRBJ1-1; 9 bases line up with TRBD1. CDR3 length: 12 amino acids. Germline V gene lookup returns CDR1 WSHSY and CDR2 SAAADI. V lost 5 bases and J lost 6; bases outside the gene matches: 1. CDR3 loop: CASSNRGPEAFF. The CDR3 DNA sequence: TGCGCCAGCAGTAACAGGGGGCCTGAAGCTTTCTTT.

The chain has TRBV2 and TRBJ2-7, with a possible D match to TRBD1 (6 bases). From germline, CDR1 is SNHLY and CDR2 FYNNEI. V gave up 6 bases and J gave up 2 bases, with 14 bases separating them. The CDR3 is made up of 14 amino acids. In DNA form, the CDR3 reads TGTGCCAGCAGACGGGTACAGGGCGCCTACGAGCAGTACTTC. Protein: CASRRVQGAYEQYF.

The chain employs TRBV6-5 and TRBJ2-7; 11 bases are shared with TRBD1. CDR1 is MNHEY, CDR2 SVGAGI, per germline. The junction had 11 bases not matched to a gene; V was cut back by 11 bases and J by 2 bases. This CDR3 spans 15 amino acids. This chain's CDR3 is CADFLRGQGAYEQYF. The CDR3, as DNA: TGTGCCGACTTCCTCCGGGGACAGGGGGCCTACGAGCAGTACTTC.

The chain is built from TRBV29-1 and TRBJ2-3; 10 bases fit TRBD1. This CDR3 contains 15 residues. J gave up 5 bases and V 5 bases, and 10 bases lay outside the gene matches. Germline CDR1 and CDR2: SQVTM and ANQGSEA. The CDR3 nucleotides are TGCAGCGTTCTGGGGGGACAGGGGTTCATAGATACGCAGTATTTT. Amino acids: CSVLGGQGFIDTQYF.

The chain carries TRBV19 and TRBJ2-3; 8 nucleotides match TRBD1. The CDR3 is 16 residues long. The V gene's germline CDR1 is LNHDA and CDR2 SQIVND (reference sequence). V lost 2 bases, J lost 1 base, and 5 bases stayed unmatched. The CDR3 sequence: CASSIRTDRGTDTQYF. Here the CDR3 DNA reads TGTGCCAGTAGTATACGAACGGACAGGGGCACAGATACGCAGTATTTT.

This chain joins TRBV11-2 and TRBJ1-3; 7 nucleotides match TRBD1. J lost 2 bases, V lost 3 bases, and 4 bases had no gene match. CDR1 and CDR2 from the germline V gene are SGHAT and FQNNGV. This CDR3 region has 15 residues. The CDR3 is CASSFTGQPGNTIYF. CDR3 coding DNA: TGTGCCAGCAGCTTCACGGGACAGCCTGGAAACACCATATATTTT.

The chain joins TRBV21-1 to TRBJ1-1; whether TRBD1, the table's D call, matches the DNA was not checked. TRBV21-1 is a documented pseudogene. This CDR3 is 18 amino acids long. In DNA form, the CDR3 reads TGTGCCAGCAGCAAAGAGTGGGTCAGGGACATAGGGAACACTGAAGCTTTCTTT. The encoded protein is CASSKEWVRDIGNTEAFF.